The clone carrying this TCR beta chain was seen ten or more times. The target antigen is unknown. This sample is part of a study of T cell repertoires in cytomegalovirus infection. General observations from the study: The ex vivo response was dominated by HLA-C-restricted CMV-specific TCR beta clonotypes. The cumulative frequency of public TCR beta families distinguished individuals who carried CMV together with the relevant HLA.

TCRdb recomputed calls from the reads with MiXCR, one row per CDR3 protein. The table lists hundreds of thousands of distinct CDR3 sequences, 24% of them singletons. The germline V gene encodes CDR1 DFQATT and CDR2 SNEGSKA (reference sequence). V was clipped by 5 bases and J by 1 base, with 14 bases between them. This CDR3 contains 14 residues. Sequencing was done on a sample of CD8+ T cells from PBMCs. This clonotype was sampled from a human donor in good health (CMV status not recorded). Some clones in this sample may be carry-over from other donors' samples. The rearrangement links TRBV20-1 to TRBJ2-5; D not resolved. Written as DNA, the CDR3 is TGCAGTGCTCCTCCTCGGGCGGCCCAAGAGACCCAGTACTTC. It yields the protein CSAPPRAAQETQYF.